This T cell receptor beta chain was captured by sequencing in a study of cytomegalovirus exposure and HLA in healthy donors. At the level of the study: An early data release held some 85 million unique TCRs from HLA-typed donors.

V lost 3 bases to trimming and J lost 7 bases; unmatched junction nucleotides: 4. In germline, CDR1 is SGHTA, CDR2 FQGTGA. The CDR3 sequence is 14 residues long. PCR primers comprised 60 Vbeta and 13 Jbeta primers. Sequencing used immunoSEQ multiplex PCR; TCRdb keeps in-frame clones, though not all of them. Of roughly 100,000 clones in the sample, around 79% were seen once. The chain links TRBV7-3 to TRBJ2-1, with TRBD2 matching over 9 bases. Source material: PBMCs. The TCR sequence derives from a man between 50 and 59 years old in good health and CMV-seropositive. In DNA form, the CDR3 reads TGTGCCAGCAGCTTTGCTAGCGGGACAAATGAGCAGTTCTTC. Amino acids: CASSFASGTNEQFF.